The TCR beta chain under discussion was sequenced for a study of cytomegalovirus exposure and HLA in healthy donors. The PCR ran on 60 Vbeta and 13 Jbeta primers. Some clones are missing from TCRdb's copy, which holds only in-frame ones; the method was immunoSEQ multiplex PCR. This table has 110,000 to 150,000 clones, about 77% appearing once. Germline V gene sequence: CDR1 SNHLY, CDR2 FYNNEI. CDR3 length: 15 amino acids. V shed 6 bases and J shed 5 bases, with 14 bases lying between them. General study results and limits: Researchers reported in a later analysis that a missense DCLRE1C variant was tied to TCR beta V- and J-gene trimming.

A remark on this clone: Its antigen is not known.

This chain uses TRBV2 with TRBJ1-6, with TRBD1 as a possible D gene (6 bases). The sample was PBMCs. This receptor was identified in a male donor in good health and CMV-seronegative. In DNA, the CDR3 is TGTGCCAGCAGCGACCAGGGGAAGCATAATTCACCCCTCCACTTT. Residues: CASSDQGKHNSPLHF.